This T cell receptor beta chain was observed in a study of OX40 agonist ivuxolimab in advanced cancers. Only in-frame clones appear in the TCRdb table, and some are missing; sequencing was by immunoSEQ multiplex PCR. The sample yields around 18,000 clones, around 86% seen once. The CDR3 totals 15 residues. Germline V gene lookup returns CDR1 KGHSH and CDR2 LQKENI. Trimming pared 6 bases from V and 10 bases from J, leaving 22 bases between. The TCR was taken from an adult with an advanced solid tumor such as melanoma, head and neck, liver or kidney cancer. The chain joins TRBV18 to TRBJ2-1; perhaps D is TRBD1 or TRBD2 (5 bases each). Sequencing was performed on CD4+ or CD8+ T cells sorted from blood, taken in a trial of the OX40 agonist ivuxolimab. Written as DNA, the CDR3 is TGTGCCAGCTCTCCCGTTGGGGACGCACCGTTCGAGCAGTTCTTC. It specifies CASSPVGDAPFEQFF.